The rows below give T cell receptor beta chains drawn from one sample of a study of shared clonotypes between healthy human individuals. Clones were read by immunoSEQ multiplex PCR, and TCRdb kept only the in-frame ones, dropping some. The sample has a few million clones; roughly 90% are singletons. The sample taken for sequencing was naive CD4+ T cells from PBMCs. The source is a man in his late teens or twenties in good health. Some clones in this sample may be carry-over from other donors' samples. CDR3s include the opening cysteine and the closing phenylalanine or tryptophan.

V gene	CDR3 protein
TRBV27	CASSLTSGSDEQFF
TRBV28	CASSAGGSGANVLTF
TRBV10-3	CAISEVTGVEQYF
TRBV11-2	CASSLLADTYEQYF
TRBV5-8	CASSGRNQPQHF
TRBV28	CASRRLAASTDTQYF
TRBV5-6	CASSLYGRNEQYF
TRBV7-9	CASSFQDSSYEQYF
TRBV18	CASSPGRGKTEAFF
TRBV7-9	CASSLVSGHTYEQYF
TRBV2	CASSEVLTTDTQYF
TRBV9	CASSVAAGYDYGYTF
TRBV30	CAWGTVGGETQYF
TRBV5-1	CASSLGGGAFF
TRBV7-2	CASSLGGTGNTEAFF
TRBV4-1	CASSQGPGARETQYF
TRBV21-1	CASSKGAGRSYEQYF
TRBV28	CASTSRQGDGYTF
TRBV4-2	CASSQDRTEGNTIYF